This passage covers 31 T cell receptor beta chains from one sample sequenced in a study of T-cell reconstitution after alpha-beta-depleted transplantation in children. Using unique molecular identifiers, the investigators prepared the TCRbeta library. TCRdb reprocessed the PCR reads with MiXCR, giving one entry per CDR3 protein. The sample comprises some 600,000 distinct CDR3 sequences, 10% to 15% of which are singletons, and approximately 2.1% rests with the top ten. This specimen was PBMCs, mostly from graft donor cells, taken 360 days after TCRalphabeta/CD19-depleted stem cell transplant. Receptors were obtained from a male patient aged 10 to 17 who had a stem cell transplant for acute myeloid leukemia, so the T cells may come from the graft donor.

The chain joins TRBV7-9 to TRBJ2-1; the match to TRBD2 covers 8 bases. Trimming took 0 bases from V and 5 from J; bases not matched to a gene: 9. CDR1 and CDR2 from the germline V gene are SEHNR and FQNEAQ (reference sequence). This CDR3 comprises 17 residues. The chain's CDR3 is CASSLARGGRLNNEQFF. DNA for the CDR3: TGTGCCAGCAGCTTAGCCCGGGGCGGGAGGCTAAACAATGAGCAGTTCTTC.

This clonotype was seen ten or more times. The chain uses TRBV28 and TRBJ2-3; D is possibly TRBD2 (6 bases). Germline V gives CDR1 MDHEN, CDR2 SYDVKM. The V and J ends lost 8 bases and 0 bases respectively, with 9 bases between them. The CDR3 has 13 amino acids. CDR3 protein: CASSSASTDTQYF. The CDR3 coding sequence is TGTGCCAGCTCTAGCGCTAGCACAGATACGCAGTATTTT.

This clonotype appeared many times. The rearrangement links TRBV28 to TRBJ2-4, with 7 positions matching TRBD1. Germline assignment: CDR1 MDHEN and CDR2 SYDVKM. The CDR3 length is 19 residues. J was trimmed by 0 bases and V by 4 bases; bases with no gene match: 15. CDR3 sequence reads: CASSSIGTEYYLAKNIQYF. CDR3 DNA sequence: TGTGCCAGCAGTTCTATTGGGACAGAATATTATCTAGCCAAAAACATTCAGTACTTC.

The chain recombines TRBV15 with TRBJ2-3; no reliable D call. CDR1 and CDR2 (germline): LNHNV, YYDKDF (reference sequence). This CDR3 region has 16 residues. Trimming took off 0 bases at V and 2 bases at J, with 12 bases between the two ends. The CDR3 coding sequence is TGTGCCACCAGCAGAGAAAAAACTGGATACACAGATACGCAGTATTTT. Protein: CATSREKTGYTDTQYF.

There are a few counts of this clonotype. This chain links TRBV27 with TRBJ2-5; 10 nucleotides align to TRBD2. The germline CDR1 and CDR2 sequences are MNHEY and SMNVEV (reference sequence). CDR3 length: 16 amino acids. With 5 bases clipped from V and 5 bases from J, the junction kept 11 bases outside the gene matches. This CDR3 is CASSTRTSGRGETQYF. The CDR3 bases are TGTGCCAGCAGTACACGGACTAGCGGAAGGGGCGAGACCCAGTACTTC.

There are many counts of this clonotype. In DNA, the CDR3 is TGCAGTGCTAGCCGCCTGGGACAGGGTGGTCACGAGCAGTACTTC. Amino acids: CSASRLGQGGHEQYF. This chain joins TRBV20-1 and TRBJ2-7; 9 nucleotides line up with TRBD1. The CDR3 is 15 amino acids. V shed 3 bases, J shed 5 bases, and the junction held 11 bases outside the gene matches. CDR1 is DFQATT and CDR2 is SNEGSKA in the germline V gene (reference sequence).

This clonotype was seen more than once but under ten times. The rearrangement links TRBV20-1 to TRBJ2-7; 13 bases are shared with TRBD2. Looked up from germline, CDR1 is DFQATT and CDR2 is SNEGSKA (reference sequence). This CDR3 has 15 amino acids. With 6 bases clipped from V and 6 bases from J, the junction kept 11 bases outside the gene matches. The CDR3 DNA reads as TGCAGTGCGGTCGGACTAGCGGGAGTCGTGGCCGAGCAGTACTTC. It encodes CSAVGLAGVVAEQYF.

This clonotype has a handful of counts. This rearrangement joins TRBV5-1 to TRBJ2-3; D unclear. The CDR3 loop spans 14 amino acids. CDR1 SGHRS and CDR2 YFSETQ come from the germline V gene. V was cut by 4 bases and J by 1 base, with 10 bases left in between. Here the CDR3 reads CASSPESRTDTQYF. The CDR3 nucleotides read TGCGCCAGCAGCCCAGAGAGCCGCACAGATACGCAGTATTTT.

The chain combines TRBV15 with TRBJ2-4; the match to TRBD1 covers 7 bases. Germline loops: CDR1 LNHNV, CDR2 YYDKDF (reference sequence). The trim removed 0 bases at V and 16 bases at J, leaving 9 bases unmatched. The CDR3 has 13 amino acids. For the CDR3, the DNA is TGTGCCACCAGCAGAGATCTGGCAGGGGGATCCTACTTC. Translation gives CATSRDLAGGSYF.

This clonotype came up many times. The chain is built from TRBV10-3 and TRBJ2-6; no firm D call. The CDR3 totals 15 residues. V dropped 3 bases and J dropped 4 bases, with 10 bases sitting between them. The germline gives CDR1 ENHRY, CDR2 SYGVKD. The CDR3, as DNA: TGTGCCATCAGTGAAGGAAGCACCGGGGCCAACGTCCTGACTTTC. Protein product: CAISEGSTGANVLTF.

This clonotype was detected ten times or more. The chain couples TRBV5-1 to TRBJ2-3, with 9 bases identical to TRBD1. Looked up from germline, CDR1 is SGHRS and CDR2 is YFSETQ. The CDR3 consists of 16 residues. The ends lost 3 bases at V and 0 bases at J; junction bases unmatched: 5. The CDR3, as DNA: TGCGCCAGCAGCTACGGGGGGACAGGGAGCACAGATACGCAGTATTTT. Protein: CASSYGGTGSTDTQYF.

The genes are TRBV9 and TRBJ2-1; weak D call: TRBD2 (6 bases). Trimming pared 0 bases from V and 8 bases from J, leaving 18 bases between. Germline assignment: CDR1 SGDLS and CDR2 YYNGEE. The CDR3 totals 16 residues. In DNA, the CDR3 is TGTGCCAGCAGCGTAGCTATGGGGGAGGCCCCGGATGAGCAGTTCTTC. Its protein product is CASSVAMGEAPDEQFF.

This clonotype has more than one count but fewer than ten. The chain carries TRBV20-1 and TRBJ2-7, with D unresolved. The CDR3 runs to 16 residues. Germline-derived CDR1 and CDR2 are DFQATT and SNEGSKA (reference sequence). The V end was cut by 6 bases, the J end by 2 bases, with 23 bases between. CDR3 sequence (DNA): TGCAGTGCCCAAAACAGACTGCGGACCACAACCTACGAGCAGTACTTC. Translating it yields CSAQNRLRTTTYEQYF.

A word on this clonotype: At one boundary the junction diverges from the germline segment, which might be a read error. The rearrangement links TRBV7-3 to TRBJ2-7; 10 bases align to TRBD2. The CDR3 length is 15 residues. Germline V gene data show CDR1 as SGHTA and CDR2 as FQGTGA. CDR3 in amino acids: CASSLTSGNPYEQYF. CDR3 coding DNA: TGTGCCAGCAGCCTAACTAGCGGGAACCCCTACGAGCAGTACTTC. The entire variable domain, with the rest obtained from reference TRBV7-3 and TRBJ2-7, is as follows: GAGVSQTPSNKVTEKGKYVELRCDPISGHTALYWYRQSLGQGPEFLIYFQGTGAADDSGLPNDRFFAVRPEGSVSTLKIQRTERGDSAVYLCASSLTSGNPYEQYFGPGTRLTVT.

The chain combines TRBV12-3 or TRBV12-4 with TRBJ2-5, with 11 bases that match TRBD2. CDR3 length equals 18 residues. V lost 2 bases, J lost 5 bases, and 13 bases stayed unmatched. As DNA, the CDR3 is TGTGCCAGCAGTTTATGGAGCCTAGCGGGAGGCCGGGGGGAGACCCAGTACTTC. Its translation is CASSLWSLAGGRGETQYF.

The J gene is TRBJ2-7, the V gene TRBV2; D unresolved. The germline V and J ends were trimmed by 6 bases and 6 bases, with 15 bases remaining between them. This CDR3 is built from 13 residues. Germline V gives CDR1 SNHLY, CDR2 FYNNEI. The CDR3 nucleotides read TGTGCCAGCAGCGGAGCGAACGGTAGCGAGCAGTACTTC. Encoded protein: CASSGANGSEQYF.

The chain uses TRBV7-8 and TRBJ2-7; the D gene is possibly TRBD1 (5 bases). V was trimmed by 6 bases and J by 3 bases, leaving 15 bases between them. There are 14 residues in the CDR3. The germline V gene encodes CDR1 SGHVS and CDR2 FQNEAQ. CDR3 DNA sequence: TGTGCCAGCAGGTCGGGTCCGACAGTCTACGAGCAGTACTTC. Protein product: CASRSGPTVYEQYF.

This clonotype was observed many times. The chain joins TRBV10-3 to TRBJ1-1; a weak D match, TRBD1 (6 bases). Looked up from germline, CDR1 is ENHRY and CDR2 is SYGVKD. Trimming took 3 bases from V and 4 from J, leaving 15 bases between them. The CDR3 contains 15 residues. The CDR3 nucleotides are TGTGCCATCAGTGATCGGAGGGGGAGTGTCACTGAAGCTTTCTTT. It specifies CAISDRRGSVTEAFF.

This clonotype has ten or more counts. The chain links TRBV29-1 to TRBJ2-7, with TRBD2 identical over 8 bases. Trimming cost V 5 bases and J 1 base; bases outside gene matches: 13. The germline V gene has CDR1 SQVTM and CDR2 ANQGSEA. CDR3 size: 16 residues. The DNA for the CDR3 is TGCAGCGTTTACGGACCCGTCCTAGCGGGTTCCTACGAGCAGTACTTC. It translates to CSVYGPVLAGSYEQYF.

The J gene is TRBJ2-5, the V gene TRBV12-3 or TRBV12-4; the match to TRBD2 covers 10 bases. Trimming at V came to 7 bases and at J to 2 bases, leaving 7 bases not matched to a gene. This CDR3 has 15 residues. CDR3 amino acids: CASTPSGSRQETQYF. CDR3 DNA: TGTGCCAGCACCCCTAGCGGGAGTCGTCAAGAGACCCAGTACTTC.

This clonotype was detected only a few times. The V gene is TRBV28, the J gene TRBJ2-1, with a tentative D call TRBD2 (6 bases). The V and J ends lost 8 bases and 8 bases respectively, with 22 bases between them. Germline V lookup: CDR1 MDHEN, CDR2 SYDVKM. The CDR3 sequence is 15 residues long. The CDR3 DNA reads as TGTGCCAGCGTTAAGTCTAACGGGAGAGGTCATGAGCAGTTCTTC. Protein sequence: CASVKSNGRGHEQFF. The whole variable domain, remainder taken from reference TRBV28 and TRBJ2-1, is DVKVTQSSRYLVKRTGEKVFLECVQDMDHENMFWYRQDPGLGLRLIYFSYDVKMKEKGDIPEGYSVSREKKERFSLILESASTNQTSMYLCASVKSNGRGHEQFFGPGTRLTVL.

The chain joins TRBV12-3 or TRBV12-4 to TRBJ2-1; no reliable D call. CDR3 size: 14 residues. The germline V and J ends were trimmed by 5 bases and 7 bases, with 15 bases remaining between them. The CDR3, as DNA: TGTGCCAGCAGTAAGGGCCAAGCGAAAAATGAGCAGTTCTTC. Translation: CASSKGQAKNEQFF.

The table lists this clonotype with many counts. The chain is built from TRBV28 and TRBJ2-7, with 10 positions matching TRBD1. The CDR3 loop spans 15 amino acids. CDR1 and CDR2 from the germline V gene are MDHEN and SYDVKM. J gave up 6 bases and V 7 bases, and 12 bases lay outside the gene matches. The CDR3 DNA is TGTGCCAGCAATCTCCCGAGGGGGACAGGGGTCGAGCAGTACTTC. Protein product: CASNLPRGTGVEQYF.

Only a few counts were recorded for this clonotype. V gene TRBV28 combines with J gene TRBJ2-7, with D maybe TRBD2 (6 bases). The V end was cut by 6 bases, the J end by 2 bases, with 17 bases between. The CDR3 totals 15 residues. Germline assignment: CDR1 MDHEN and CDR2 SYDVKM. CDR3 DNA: TGTGCCAGCAGGAGCCTTTCAGGGAGGCCCTACGAGCAGTACTTC. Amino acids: CASRSLSGRPYEQYF.

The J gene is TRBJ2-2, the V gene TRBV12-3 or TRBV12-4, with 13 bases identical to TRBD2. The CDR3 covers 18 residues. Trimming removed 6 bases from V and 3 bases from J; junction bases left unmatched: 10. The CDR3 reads CASRPKGLAGRDTGELFF. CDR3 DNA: TGTGCCAGCAGACCAAAGGGACTAGCGGGAAGGGACACCGGGGAGCTGTTTTTT.

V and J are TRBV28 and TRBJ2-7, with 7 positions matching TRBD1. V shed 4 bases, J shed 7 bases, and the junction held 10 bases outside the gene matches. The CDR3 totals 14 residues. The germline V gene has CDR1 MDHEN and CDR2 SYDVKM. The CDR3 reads CASSSQGPRGEQYF. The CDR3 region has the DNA TGTGCCAGCAGTTCACAGGGGCCACGGGGTGAGCAGTACTTC.

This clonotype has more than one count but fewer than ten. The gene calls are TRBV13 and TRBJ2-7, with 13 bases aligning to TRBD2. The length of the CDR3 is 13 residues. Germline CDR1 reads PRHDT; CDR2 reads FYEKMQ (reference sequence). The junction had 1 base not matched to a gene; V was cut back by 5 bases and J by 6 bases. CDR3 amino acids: CASSGLAGAEQYF. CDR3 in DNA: TGTGCCAGCAGCGGACTAGCGGGAGCCGAGCAGTACTTC.

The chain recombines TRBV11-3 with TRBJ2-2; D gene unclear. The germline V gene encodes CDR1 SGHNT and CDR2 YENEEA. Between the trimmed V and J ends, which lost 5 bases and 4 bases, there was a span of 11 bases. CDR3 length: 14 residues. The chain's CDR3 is CASSPGRATGELFF. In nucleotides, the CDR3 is TGTGCCAGCAGCCCCGGACGGGCCACCGGGGAGCTGTTTTTT.

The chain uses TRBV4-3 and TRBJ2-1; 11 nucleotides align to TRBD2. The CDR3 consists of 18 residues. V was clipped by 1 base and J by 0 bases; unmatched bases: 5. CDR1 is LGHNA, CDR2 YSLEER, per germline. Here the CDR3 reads CASSQGTSGSSSYNEQFF. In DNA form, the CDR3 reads TGCGCCAGCAGCCAAGGGACTAGCGGGTCCAGCTCCTACAATGAGCAGTTCTTC.

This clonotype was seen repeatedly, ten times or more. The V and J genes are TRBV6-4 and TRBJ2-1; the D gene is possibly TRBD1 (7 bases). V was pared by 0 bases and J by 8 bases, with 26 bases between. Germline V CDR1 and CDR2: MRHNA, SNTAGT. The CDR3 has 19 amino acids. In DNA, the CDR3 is TGTGCCAGCAGTGACTCGCTACAGGGGAAAAGGGAGGAGAACGATGAGCAGTTCTTC. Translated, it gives CASSDSLQGKREENDEQFF.

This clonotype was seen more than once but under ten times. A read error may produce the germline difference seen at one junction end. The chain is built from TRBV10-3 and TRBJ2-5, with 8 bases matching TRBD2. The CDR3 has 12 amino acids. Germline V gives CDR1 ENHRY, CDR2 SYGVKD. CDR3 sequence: CAISETPGLVNF. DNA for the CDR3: TGTGCCATCAGTGAAACCCCGGGACTAGTGAACTTC.